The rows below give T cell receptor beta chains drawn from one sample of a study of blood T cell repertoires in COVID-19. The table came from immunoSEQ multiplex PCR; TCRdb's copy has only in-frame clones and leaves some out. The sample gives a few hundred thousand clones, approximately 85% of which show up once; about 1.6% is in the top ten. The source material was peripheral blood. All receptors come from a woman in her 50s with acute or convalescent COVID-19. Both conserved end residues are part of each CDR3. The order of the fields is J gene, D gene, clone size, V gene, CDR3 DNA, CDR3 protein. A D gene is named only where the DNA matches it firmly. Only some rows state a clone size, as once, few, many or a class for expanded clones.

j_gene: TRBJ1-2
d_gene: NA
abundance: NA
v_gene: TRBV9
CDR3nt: TGTGCCAGCAGCGTAGATGTCGGTGGTTATGGCTACACCTTC
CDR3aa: CASSVDVGGYGYTF

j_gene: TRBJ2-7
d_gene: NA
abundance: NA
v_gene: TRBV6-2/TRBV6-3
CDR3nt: TGTGCCAGCAGTTTACAGGGACCCAACTACTACGAGCAGTACTTC
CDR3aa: CASSLQGPNYYEQYF

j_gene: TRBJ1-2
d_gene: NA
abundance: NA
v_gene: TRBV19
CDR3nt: TGTGCCAGTAGTCCGACAGGAATCAACTATGGCTACACCTTC
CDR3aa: CASSPTGINYGYTF

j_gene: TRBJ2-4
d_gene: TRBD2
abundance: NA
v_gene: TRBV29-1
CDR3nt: TGCAGCGTTGTTAGCGGGAGGAATTTTCGGCAGTACTTC
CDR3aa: CSVVSGRNFRQYF

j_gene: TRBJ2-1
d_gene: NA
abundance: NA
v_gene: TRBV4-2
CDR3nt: TGTGCCAGCAGCCCCGACCCCCAGGCCATCTCCTACAATGAGCAGTTCTTC
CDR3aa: CASSPDPQAISYNEQFF

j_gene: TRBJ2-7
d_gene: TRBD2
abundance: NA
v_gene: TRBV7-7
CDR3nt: TGTGCCAGCAGGCCCTCCATAGCGGGAGTCTACGAGCAGTACTTC
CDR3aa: CASRPSIAGVYEQYF

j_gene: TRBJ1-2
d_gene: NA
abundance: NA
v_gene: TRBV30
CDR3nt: TGTGCCTGGAGGGCAGGGATTGGTGGCTACACCTTC
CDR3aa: CAWRAGIGGYTF

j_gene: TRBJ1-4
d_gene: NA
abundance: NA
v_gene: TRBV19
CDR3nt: TGTGCCAGTAGTATCAGGGATGAAAAACTGTTTTTT
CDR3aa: CASSIRDEKLFF

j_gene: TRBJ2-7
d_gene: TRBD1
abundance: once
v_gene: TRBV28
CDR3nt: TGTGCCAGCATCAAGACAGGGCCCTACTCCTACGAGCAGTACTTC
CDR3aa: CASIKTGPYSYEQYF

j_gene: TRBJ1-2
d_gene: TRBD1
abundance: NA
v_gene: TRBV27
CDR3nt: TGTGCCAGCAGGCCCTTCTCCCCTGGACAGGGCCCAGGCTACACCTTC
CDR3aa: CASRPFSPGQGPGYTF

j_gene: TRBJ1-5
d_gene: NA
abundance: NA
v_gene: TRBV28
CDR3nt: TGTGCCAGCAGTTTAGGAGGGGCGGTGTTATATAGCAATCAGCCCCAGCATTTT
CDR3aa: CASSLGGAVLYSNQPQHF

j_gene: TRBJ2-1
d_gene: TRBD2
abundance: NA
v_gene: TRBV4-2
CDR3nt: TGTGCCAGCAGCCAAGAGACTGGGAGGGACAATGAGCAGTTCTTC
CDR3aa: CASSQETGRDNEQFF

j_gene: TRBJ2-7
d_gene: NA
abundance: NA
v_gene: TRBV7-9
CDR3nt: TGTGCCAGCAGCCCGGACACCCGCTACGAGCAGTACTTC
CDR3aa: CASSPDTRYEQYF

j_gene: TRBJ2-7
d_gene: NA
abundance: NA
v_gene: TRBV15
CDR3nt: TGTGCCACCAGTTGGGCCAGGGCATACGAGCAGTACTTC
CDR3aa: CATSWARAYEQYF

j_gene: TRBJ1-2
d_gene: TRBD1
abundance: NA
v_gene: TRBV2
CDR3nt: TGTGCCAGCAACCGAGGACAGGACCGGGGCTACACCTTC
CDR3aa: CASNRGQDRGYTF

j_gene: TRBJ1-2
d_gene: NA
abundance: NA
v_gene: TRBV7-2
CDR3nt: TGTGCCAGCAGCTTAGTGGGGGAGGGTGGCTACACCTTC
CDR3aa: CASSLVGEGGYTF

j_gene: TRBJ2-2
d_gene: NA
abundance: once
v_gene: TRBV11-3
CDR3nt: TGTGCCAGCAGCTTCCGATCGCAGGCAAACACCGGGGAGCTGTTTTTT
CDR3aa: CASSFRSQANTGELFF

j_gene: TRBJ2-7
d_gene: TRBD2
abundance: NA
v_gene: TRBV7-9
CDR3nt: TGTGCCAGCAGCCCTCGACTAGCAGAAGCCTACGAGCAGTACTTC
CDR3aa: CASSPRLAEAYEQYF

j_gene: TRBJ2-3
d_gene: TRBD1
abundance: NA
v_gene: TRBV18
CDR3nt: TGTGCCAGCTCTCCGGACCTCTTATTGGGCAGGGGGGATACGCAGTATTTT
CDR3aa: CASSPDLLLGRGDTQYF

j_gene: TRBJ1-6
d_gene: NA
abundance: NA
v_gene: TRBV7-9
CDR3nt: TGTGCCAGCAGCCAGCCCGGGGATTCACCCCTCCACTTT
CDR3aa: CASSQPGDSPLHF

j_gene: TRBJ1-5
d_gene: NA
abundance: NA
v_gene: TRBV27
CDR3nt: TGTGCCAGCAGATTGGGGCCGGTCAATCAGCCCCAGCATTTT
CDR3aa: CASRLGPVNQPQHF

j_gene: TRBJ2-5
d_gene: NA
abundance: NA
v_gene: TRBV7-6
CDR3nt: TGTGCCAGCAGCTTAGGAAAAGGACTATCCCGCCAAGAGACCCAGTACTTC
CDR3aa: CASSLGKGLSRQETQYF

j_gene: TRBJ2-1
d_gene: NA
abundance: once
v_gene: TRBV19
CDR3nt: TGTGCCAGTAGTCCCGCCAGGGATGGTGAGCAGTTCTTC
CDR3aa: CASSPARDGEQFF